The rows below give T cell receptor beta chains drawn from one sample of a study of T cell repertoires in cytomegalovirus infection. Their antigen targets remain unknown. TCRdb used MiXCR to reprocess the reads, holding one entry per CDR3 protein. The table has about 740,000 distinct CDR3 sequences, around 31% seen once. This specimen consisted of cultured PBMCs, obtained from culture after CMV antigen stimulation. The receptors were sampled from a human donor in good health (CMV status not recorded). Some clones in this sample may be carry-over from other donors' samples. The CDR3 runs from the conserved cysteine through the conserved F or W. A D gene is named only where the DNA matches it firmly. Rows give clone size only sometimes, using once, few, many, or a class for an expanded clone.

j_call clone_size v_call d_call cdr3_aa cdr3_nt
TRBJ2-4 NA TRBV20-1 TRBD2 CSARDVAGWLLAKNIQYF TGCAGTGCTAGAGATGTAGCGGGGTGGCTGCTAGCCAAAAACATTCAGTACTTC
TRBJ2-3 many TRBV7-2 NA CASSSRGATSTDTQYF TGTGCCAGCAGCTCCCGAGGGGCCACTAGCACAGATACGCAGTATTTT
TRBJ1-5 NA TRBV5-4 NA CASSPGPLGQPQHF TGTGCCAGCAGCCCGGGACCGTTGGGTCAGCCCCAGCATTTT
TRBJ2-1 NA TRBV20-1 TRBD1 CSASDRGFHNEQFF TGCAGTGCCAGTGACAGGGGGTTCCACAATGAGCAGTTCTTC
TRBJ1-1 NA TRBV5-1 NA CASSLAGTEARKAFF TGCGCCAGCAGCTTGGCCGGGACCGAAGCCAGGAAAGCTTTCTTT
TRBJ2-7 once TRBV18 NA CASSPPTLPYEQYF TGTGCCAGCTCACCACCAACTCTACCCTACGAGCAGTACTTC
TRBJ2-1 NA TRBV29-1 NA CSVGGSPYNEQFF TGCAGCGTTGGGGGGTCCCCCTACAATGAGCAGTTCTTC
TRBJ2-2 NA TRBV19 NA CASSILRATTSTGELFF TGTGCCAGTAGTATATTGAGGGCTACAACGAGCACCGGGGAGCTGTTTTTT
TRBJ2-7 NA TRBV20-1 NA CSATHQGNEQYF TGCAGTGCTACGCATCAGGGCAACGAGCAGTACTTC
TRBJ2-7 NA TRBV15 TRBD2 CATRLAGGPREQYF TGTGCCACCAGACTAGCGGGAGGGCCACGCGAGCAGTACTTC
TRBJ2-7 NA TRBV10-2 TRBD2 CASRPSGLSYEQYF TGCGCCAGCAGGCCTAGCGGACTCTCCTACGAGCAGTACTTC
TRBJ1-1 few TRBV7-2 TRBD1 CASSSRRGHLEAFF TGTGCCAGCAGCTCACGCAGGGGGCACTTGGAAGCTTTCTTT
TRBJ2-7 few TRBV7-2 TRBD1 CASSPPPGTVYEQYF TGTGCCAGCAGCCCTCCCCCGGGGACAGTCTACGAGCAGTACTTC
TRBJ1-6 NA TRBV18 NA CASSQDNSPLHF TGTGCCAGCTCACAGGATAATTCACCCCTCCACTTT
TRBJ2-5 few TRBV6-2/TRBV6-3 TRBD2 CATQRGVGETQYF TGTGCCACCCAGCGGGGCGTGGGAGAGACCCAGTACTTC
TRBJ2-5 NA TRBV20-1 TRBD2 CSAEPGLAEETQYF TGCAGTGCTGAACCGGGACTAGCGGAAGAGACCCAGTACTTC
TRBJ2-2 NA TRBV11-2 NA CASSLVTDGGELFF TGTGCCAGCAGCTTAGTTACGGATGGCGGGGAGCTGTTTTTT
TRBJ2-1 NA TRBV25-1 TRBD2 CASSESLAGGSYNEQFF TGTGCCAGCAGTGAATCCTTAGCGGGGGGCTCCTACAATGAGCAGTTCTTC
TRBJ1-4 NA TRBV12-3/TRBV12-4 NA CASASSASNEKLFF TGTGCCAGCGCCAGTTCCGCCTCTAATGAAAAACTGTTTTTT
TRBJ1-4 few TRBV5-1 NA CASSLQGGGEKLFF TGCGCCAGCAGCTTACAAGGAGGAGGGGAAAAACTGTTTTTT
TRBJ2-7 NA TRBV6-1 NA CASEDTGDSYEQYF TGTGCCAGCGAGGACACAGGTGACTCCTACGAGCAGTACTTC
TRBJ2-3 few TRBV7-9 NA CASLRANTDTQYF TGTGCCAGCTTGAGGGCGAACACAGATACGCAGTATTTT
TRBJ1-1 NA TRBV6-1 NA CASKTLAGNTEAFF TGTGCCAGCAAAACCCTGGCAGGGAACACTGAAGCTTTCTTT
TRBJ2-1 NA TRBV6-2/TRBV6-3 TRBD2 CASSPPPAGGEYNEQFF TGTGCCAGCAGCCCCCCCCCTGCGGGAGGGGAGTACAATGAGCAGTTCTTC
TRBJ1-1 NA TRBV6-2/TRBV6-3 NA CASGRLNTEAFF TGTGCCAGCGGACGTCTGAACACTGAAGCTTTCTTT
TRBJ1-4 few TRBV28 NA CASSRQYLNEKLFF TGTGCCAGCAGCCGACAGTACCTTAATGAAAAACTGTTTTTT
TRBJ1-2 NA TRBV2 TRBD1 CASKGPGGVGYTF TGTGCCTCCAAAGGGCCAGGGGGGGTTGGCTACACCTTC
TRBJ2-7 NA TRBV11-2 TRBD2 CASSFGLAGYYEQYF TGTGCCAGCAGCTTTGGGCTAGCGGGGTACTACGAGCAGTACTTC
TRBJ2-6 NA TRBV7-2 NA CASSFTGRPGGGANVLTF TGTGCCAGCAGCTTCACCGGGAGACCTGGAGGAGGGGCCAACGTCCTGACTTTC
TRBJ1-4 few TRBV6-2/TRBV6-3 TRBD1 CASSTSTGEPQKLFF TGTGCCAGCAGTACCTCGACAGGGGAGCCACAAAAACTGTTTTTT
TRBJ2-7 NA TRBV2 NA CASTGEGNEQYF TGTGCCAGCACAGGGGAAGGTAACGAGCAGTACTTC
TRBJ2-2 few TRBV4-3 NA CASSQVGALQNTGELFF TGCGCCAGCAGCCAAGTTGGGGCCCTACAGAACACCGGGGAGCTGTTTTTT
TRBJ1-2 NA TRBV12-3/TRBV12-4 TRBD1 CASPLPGTGIYGYTF TGTGCCAGCCCGCTCCCCGGGACAGGGATCTATGGCTACACCTTC
TRBJ2-1 NA TRBV5-4 NA CASSPDLAARQFF TGTGCCAGCAGCCCCGACTTAGCCGCGCGGCAGTTCTTC
TRBJ1-2 NA TRBV9 NA CASSARGGYSYGYTF TGTGCCAGCAGCGCGAGAGGGGGGTACAGCTATGGCTACACCTTC
TRBJ2-7 NA TRBV6-6 TRBD2 CASSTGTNSYEQYF TGTGCCAGCAGTACCGGGACTAACTCCTACGAGCAGTACTTC
TRBJ1-4 NA TRBV12-3/TRBV12-4 TRBD1 CASRRSDRGAEKLFF TGTGCCAGCAGAAGATCGGACAGGGGGGCTGAAAAACTGTTTTTT
TRBJ2-2 few TRBV5-1 NA CASSLALGETGELFF TGCGCCAGCAGCTTGGCCTTGGGAGAGACCGGGGAGCTGTTTTTT
TRBJ2-1 few TRBV4-3 TRBD2 CASSRYPAGDSYNEQFF TGCGCCAGCAGCCGATACCCAGCGGGAGATTCCTACAATGAGCAGTTCTTC
TRBJ2-1 NA TRBV5-1 TRBD1 CASSSDRGYDEQFF TGCGCCAGCAGCTCCGACAGGGGGTACGATGAGCAGTTCTTC
TRBJ2-2 NA TRBV20-1 TRBD2 CSARVGSGGTGELFF TGCAGTGCTAGAGTGGGCAGCGGGGGGACCGGGGAGCTGTTTTTT
TRBJ1-5 NA TRBV4-3 NA CASSRHPRGSYSNQPQHF TGCGCCAGCAGCCGACACCCCAGGGGATCTTATAGCAATCAGCCCCAGCATTTT
TRBJ2-7 few TRBV6-1 NA CASTRGRVEDEQYF TGTGCCAGCACCCGGGGAAGGGTTGAGGACGAGCAGTACTTC
TRBJ1-6 few TRBV30 NA CAWSVRGINSPLHF TGTGCCTGGAGTGTACGTGGGATTAATTCACCCCTCCACTTT